This T cell receptor (beta chain) was found in a study of blood T cell repertoires in COVID-19. The assay was immunoSEQ multiplex PCR, and TCRdb's table has in-frame clones only and misses some. Of 180,000 or so clones detected, roughly 81% appear once; the ten largest clones hold 9.5% to 12%. Trimming removed 8 bases at V and 11 bases at J, with 22 bases between. In germline, CDR1 is MDHEN, CDR2 SYDVKM. This CDR3 has 15 amino acids. Sequencing was done on a sample of peripheral blood. The chain carries TRBV28 and TRBJ1-6; D not certain. The TCR was taken from a woman in her 40s with COVID-19, enrolled during active disease. CDR3 nucleotides: TGTGCCAGCCGGATTAGTTCAGGATCATTCACACCCCTCCACTTT. It translates to CASRISSGSFTPLHF. Full variable domain (missing parts from reference TRBV28 and TRBJ1-6): DVKVTQSSRYLVKRTGEKVFLECVQDMDHENMFWYRQDPGLGLRLIYFSYDVKMKEKGDIPEGYSVSREKKERFSLILESASTNQTSMYLCASRISSGSFTPLHFGNGTRLTVT.